These 18 T cell receptor beta chains were all obtained from the same sample, sequenced in a study of metastatic and nonmetastatic thyroid tumors. TCRdb re-analyzed the PCR reads using MiXCR. This table has about 15,000 clones, under 35% appearing once. Treatment of any kind had been given to no patient before thyroid surgery. The sample comprised blood. Receptors were obtained from a female donor with papillary thyroid cancer or a benign thyroid nodule (not recorded which). Some clones in this sample may be carry-over from other donors' samples.

In its sample, this clone was seen many times. V usage is TRBV20-1 and J usage is TRBJ2-2; perhaps TRBD2 as D (6 bases). Germline-derived CDR1 and CDR2 are DFQATT and SNEGSKA (reference sequence). This CDR3 has 14 amino acids. V dropped 5 bases and J dropped 0 bases, with 10 bases sitting between them. The CDR3: CSAGDFSNTGELFF. In DNA, the CDR3 is TGCAGTGCTGGGGACTTTTCGAACACCGGGGAGCTGTTTTTT.

The table lists this clone with many counts. The chain employs TRBV10-3 and TRBJ2-1; TRBD2 matches at 12 bases. The CDR3 has 13 residues. CDR1 is ENHRY and CDR2 is SYGVKD in the germline V gene. Germline trimming cut 5 bases from V and 9 bases from J; bases unmatched to any gene: 2. The CDR3 reads CAISTSGGFEQFF. Written as DNA, the CDR3 is TGTGCCATCAGTACTAGCGGGGGGTTTGAGCAGTTCTTC.

This clone was seen more than once but under ten times. This sequence joins TRBV5-1 and TRBJ2-7; D is unclear. V was trimmed by 0 bases and J by 3 bases, leaving 7 bases between them. This CDR3 has 13 amino acids. In germline, CDR1 is SGHRS, CDR2 YFSETQ. Here the CDR3 DNA reads TGCGCCAGCAGCTTGGACGGAGACTACGAGCAGTACTTC. Protein product: CASSLDGDYEQYF.

In its sample, this clone ranks as medium-sized. The J gene is TRBJ1-2, the V gene TRBV10-3; D gene uncertain. Germline CDR1 and CDR2: ENHRY and SYGVKD. V was clipped by 4 bases and J by 1 base, with 4 bases between them. The CDR3 is 12 amino acids. The CDR3 here is CAISASNYGYTF. The CDR3 region has the DNA TGTGCCATCAGTGCAAGTAACTATGGCTACACCTTC.

The chain carries TRBV5-1 and TRBJ1-3; possibly TRBD1 for D (5 bases). Germline CDR1 SGHRS, CDR2 YFSETQ. V was pared by 4 bases and J by 3 bases, with 14 bases between. The CDR3 runs 15 residues. CDR3 protein: CASSPGPGNGNTIYF. CDR3 in DNA: TGCGCCAGCAGCCCGGGACCGGGAAATGGAAACACCATATATTTT.

The V and J genes are TRBV20-1 and TRBJ2-2, with D unresolved. The CDR3 spans 14 residues. V dropped 0 bases and J dropped 2 bases, with 7 bases sitting between them. Germline CDR1 and CDR2: DFQATT and SNEGSKA (reference sequence). CDR3 sequence: CSARDRYNTGELFF. As DNA, the CDR3 is TGCAGTGCTAGAGATAGGTACAACACCGGGGAGCTGTTTTTT.

By frequency in the sample, this clone is medium-sized. The J gene is TRBJ2-7, the V gene TRBV7-7; 11 bases align to TRBD1. This CDR3 region has 15 residues. Germline CDR1 is SSHAT and CDR2 is FNYEAQ (reference sequence). The ends lost 1 base at V and 9 bases at J; junction bases unmatched: 8. CDR3 in amino acids: CASSLGQGQGGVQYF. The DNA of the CDR3 is TGTGCCAGCAGCTTAGGACAGGGACAGGGGGGGGTGCAGTACTTC.

By share of the sample, this clone is medium-sized (0.01 to 0.1%). The V and J genes are TRBV7-2 and TRBJ1-1; TRBD1 matches at 7 bases. V lost 2 bases to trimming and J lost 7 bases; unmatched junction nucleotides: 10. CDR3 length: 15 residues. Germline V gene data show CDR1 as SGHTA and CDR2 as FQGNSA. CDR3 loop: CASSLSQGGLNEAFF. CDR3 DNA sequence: TGTGCCAGCAGCTTATCCCAGGGGGGTCTTAATGAAGCTTTCTTT.

Sample share makes this clone medium-sized (0.01 to 0.1%). The chain combines TRBV30 with TRBJ2-7; D unclear. Germline-derived CDR1 and CDR2 are GTSNPN and SVGIG (reference sequence). This CDR3 spans 12 amino acids. V was trimmed by 0 bases and J by 9 bases, leaving 12 bases between them. CDR3 coding DNA: TGTGCCTGGAGTGTAGTGCCATCCGTGCAGTACTTC. Its translation: CAWSVVPSVQYF.

This chain connects TRBV30 to TRBJ1-1; D is ambiguous. The CDR3 loop spans 13 amino acids. Germline V gene lookup returns CDR1 GTSNPN and CDR2 SVGIG (reference sequence). Trimming shortened V by 4 bases and J by 2 bases, and 11 bases separated the two germline ends. Here the CDR3 DNA reads TGTGCCTGGACCCTCCAGGTTAACACTGAAGCTTTCTTT. This translates into CAWTLQVNTEAFF.

This clone was seen repeatedly, ten times or more. The V gene is TRBV7-1, the J gene TRBJ2-6; D unclear. TRBV7-1 is an open reading frame whose function is uncertain. The germline V and J ends were trimmed by 3 bases and 1 base, with 22 bases remaining between them. The length of the CDR3 is 20 residues. CDR3 coding DNA: TGTGCCAGCAGCTCTCCAATTCGGTCCCTCATGGTATCTGGGGCCAACGTCCTGACTTTC. Amino acids: CASSSPIRSLMVSGANVLTF.

As to this clone: Mismatch with germline at one junction end may stem from a read error. The chain carries TRBV27 and TRBJ1-5; no reliable D call. The V gene's germline CDR1 is MNHEY and CDR2 SMNVEV (reference sequence). This CDR3 has 13 residues. This CDR3 reads CASSPSFGQPQHF. CDR3 nucleotide sequence: TGTGCCAGCAGCCCCAGTTTCGGTCAGCCCCAGCACTTT.

The sample holds many counts of this clone. The V gene is TRBV5-1, the J gene TRBJ2-5; 8 positions agree with TRBD2. Trimming removed 4 bases from V and 5 bases from J; junction bases left unmatched: 7. The CDR3 is made up of 14 amino acids. Germline lookup yields CDR1 SGHRS and CDR2 YFSETQ. DNA for the CDR3: TGCGCCAGCAGCATGGCGGGGGGCGGGGAGACCCAGTACTTC. This codes for CASSMAGGGETQYF.

The sample holds a few counts of this clone. V usage is TRBV27 and J usage is TRBJ2-7; possible D gene TRBD1, 6 bases. This CDR3 contains 14 residues. Germline values: CDR1 MNHEY, CDR2 SMNVEV (reference sequence). The V gene lost 2 bases and the J gene lost 3 bases, with 11 bases spanning the gap. The CDR3 protein is CASSLQGTHYEQYF. As DNA, the CDR3 is TGTGCCAGCAGTTTACAGGGGACCCACTACGAGCAGTACTTC.

Ten or more counts support this clone. The rearrangement joins TRBV20-1 to TRBJ1-4, with 10 bases that match TRBD1. The CDR3 length is 14 residues. In germline, CDR1 is DFQATT, CDR2 SNEGSKA (reference sequence). Germline trimming cut 6 bases from V and 8 bases from J; bases unmatched to any gene: 9. For the CDR3, the DNA is TGCAGTGCGGAGGGACAGGGGAGACGAGAAAAACTGTTTTTT. This sequence encodes CSAEGQGRREKLFF.

This clone was detected ten times or more. V usage is TRBV28 and J usage is TRBJ1-2; 8 nucleotides agree with TRBD1. CDR1 is MDHEN, CDR2 SYDVKM, per germline. V shed 8 bases and J 5 bases; nucleotides not matched to a gene: 13. CDR3 length equals 15 residues. The CDR3 DNA reads TGTGCCAGCGGTAGAGAGGACAGGGTGGAGTATGGCTACACCTTC. It translates to CASGREDRVEYGYTF.

The V call is TRBV11-2, the J call TRBJ2-3, with no clear D. The germline CDR1 and CDR2 sequences are SGHAT and FQNNGV. Trimming shortened V by 4 bases and J by 2 bases, and 7 bases separated the two germline ends. This CDR3 spans 13 amino acids. In DNA, the CDR3 is TGTGCCAGCAGCTCCGGACCCACAGATACGCAGTATTTT. Translated, it gives CASSSGPTDTQYF.

A few counts support this clone. The junction differs from germline at one of its ends, possibly a read error. This chain connects TRBV19 to TRBJ2-1; D is unclear. The germline V gene has CDR1 LNHDA and CDR2 SQIVND (reference sequence). The CDR3 consists of 11 residues. CDR3 residues: CASIMGVGASF. The CDR3 DNA is TGTGCCAGTATTATGGGTGTAGGTGCATCCTTC.